The 4 T cell receptor beta chains given below trace back to one sample, sequenced in a study of control samples from healthy donors and cancer patients. The data were produced by immunoSEQ multiplex PCR, yet TCRdb's version contains in-frame clones alone and is incomplete. This sample has some 45,000 clones, with approximately 87% found just once. Sample: blood. Source of these receptors: a man aged 60-69 years in good health.

This sequence joins TRBV29-1 and TRBJ2-4, with unresolved D. The CDR3 totals 11 residues. Trimming shortened V by 7 bases and J by 12 bases, and 16 bases separated the two germline ends. CDR1 and CDR2 from the germline V gene are SQVTM and ANQGSEA. In nucleotides, the CDR3 is TGCAGCGCATCGGACCTTTACGATCAGTACTTC. Encoded protein: CSASDLYDQYF.

This clone was picked up a small number of times. The chain joins TRBV5-5 to TRBJ1-3, with a tentative D call TRBD1 (6 bases). Trimming removed 4 bases at V and 0 bases at J, with 11 bases between. Germline CDR1 reads SGHKS; CDR2 reads YYEKEE (reference sequence). The CDR3 is 15 residues long. In nucleotides, the CDR3 is TGTGCCAGCAGCGTAAGGGGGGACTCTGGAAACACCATATATTTT. Translated: CASSVRGDSGNTIYF.

This chain's CDR3 is CATSRDRNYGYTF. CDR3 bases: TGTGCCACCAGCAGAGATAGGAACTATGGCTACACCTTC. The chain recombines TRBV15 with TRBJ1-2; D is unclear. Trimming shortened V by 0 bases and J by 2 bases, and 4 bases separated the two germline ends. This CDR3 contains 13 residues. Germline values: CDR1 LNHNV, CDR2 YYDKDF (reference sequence).

The V gene is TRBV6-1, the J gene TRBJ1-2, with D tentatively TRBD1 (5 bases). This CDR3 contains 14 residues. The germline gives CDR1 MNHNS, CDR2 SASEGT. Trimming cost V 1 base and J 5 bases, with 11 bases left between them. CDR3 bases: TGTGCCAGCAGTGAAGGGGGCGGCGGGTATGGCTACACCTTC. Residues: CASSEGGGGYGYTF.